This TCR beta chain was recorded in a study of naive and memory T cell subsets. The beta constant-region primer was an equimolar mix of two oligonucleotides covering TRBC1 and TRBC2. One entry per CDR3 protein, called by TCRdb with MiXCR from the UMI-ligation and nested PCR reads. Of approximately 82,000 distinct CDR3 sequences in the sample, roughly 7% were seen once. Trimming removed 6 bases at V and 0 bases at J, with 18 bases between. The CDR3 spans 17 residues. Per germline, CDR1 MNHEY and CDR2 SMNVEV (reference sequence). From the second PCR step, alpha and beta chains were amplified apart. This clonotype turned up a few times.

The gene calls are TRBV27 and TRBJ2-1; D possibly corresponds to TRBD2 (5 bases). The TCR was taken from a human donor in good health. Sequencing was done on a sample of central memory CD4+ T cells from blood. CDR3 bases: TGTGCCAGCAGCCCGAGAGGGCCCGGCACCTCCTACAATGAGCAGTTCTTC. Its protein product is CASSPRGPGTSYNEQFF.